The entry below gives a single TCR beta chain sequence along with its context. Its antigen is as yet unknown. Germline CDR1 and CDR2: KGHSH and LQKENI. The CDR3 runs 17 residues. The V gene end was trimmed by 5 bases and the J gene end by 3 bases; junction bases not matched to a gene: 16. PCR involved 60 Vbeta and 13 Jbeta primers. Authors' processing steps: Unique TCR beta chains totaled some 88 million in a later count, with roughly 10 million of them shared. Clones were sequenced by immunoSEQ multiplex PCR, and TCRdb holds only the in-frame ones, with some missing. The D gene and trimming were derived from the DNA, and the V and J assignments and clone size from that table. There are about 80,000 clones in the sample; 62% occur only once, and 4.4% lies in the top ten. The source of the sample is a study of cytomegalovirus exposure and HLA in healthy donors. For the study at large: In an early release, HLA-typed donors contributed 77 million or so unique TCR sequences. Whole-study results and caveats: Among immune exposure information, only CMV serostatus was available. Across all donors, roughly uniform sequencing depth was an assumption of the presence/absence analyses.

J is TRBJ2-7 and V is TRBV18, with 7 bases aligning to TRBD1. Sequenced input: PBMCs. The origin of this receptor is a male donor in good health and CMV-seropositive. The CDR3: CASSSTRSGTASYEQYF. DNA for the CDR3: TGTGCCAGCTCATCTACTAGATCCGGGACAGCCAGCTACGAGCAGTACTTC.